This T cell receptor (beta chain) was sequenced for a study of blood T cell repertoires in COVID-19. The CDR3 has 15 amino acids. With 6 bases clipped from V and 10 bases from J, the junction kept 8 bases outside the gene matches. Germline V lookup: CDR1 SNHLY, CDR2 FYNNEI. Profiling relied on immunoSEQ multiplex PCR, and the TCRdb table lists in-frame clones only, not all of them. This sample has 350,000 to 450,000 clones, with 85% to 90% found just once. The rearrangement uses TRBV2 and TRBJ2-1, with 14 bases identical to TRBD2. The TCR originated in a human donor in a cohort sampled during active COVID-19. Sequenced material: peripheral blood. The CDR3 coding sequence is TGTGCCAGCAGGCTTGGGACTAGCGGGAGCTTGGAGCAGTTCTTC. This gives the protein CASRLGTSGSLEQFF.